The rows below give T cell receptor beta chains drawn from one sample of a study of regulatory T cells in long-lasting Graves disease. One entry per CDR3 protein results from TCRdb running MiXCR on the multiplex PCR reads. The data contain roughly 420,000 distinct CDR3 sequences, 16% of them singletons. This same sample was also taken into another study, of T cells in Graves' hyperthyroidism and ophthalmopathy.

The input for sequencing was peripheral blood mononuclear cells (PBMCs), taken at new diagnosis, from a patient treated with antithyroid drugs. Every receptor here comes from a woman in her thirties with Graves disease. Both conserved end residues are part of each CDR3. D genes are given only for firm matches. Clone size, where shown, is once, few, many, or a class for clones that have expanded.

V gene: TRBV27
J gene: TRBJ2-1
D gene: .
clone size: few
CDR3 DNA: TGTGCCAGCAGAGGACTTCTGAGCTCCTACAATGAGCAGTTCTTC
CDR3 protein: CASRGLLSSYNEQFF

V gene: TRBV28
J gene: TRBJ2-7
D gene: TRBD1
clone size: many
CDR3 DNA: TGTGCCAGCAGTCTCGTAGTTTTCTCAGGGGGATACTCCTACGAGCAGTACTTC
CDR3 protein: CASSLVVFSGGYSYEQYF

V gene: TRBV29-1
J gene: TRBJ2-3
D gene: .
clone size: many
CDR3 DNA: TGCAGCGTTGAATTAACGGGGGATGATCCAGATACGCAGTATTTT
CDR3 protein: CSVELTGDDPDTQYF

V gene: TRBV6-5
J gene: TRBJ1-5
D gene: .
clone size: .
CDR3 DNA: TGTGCCAGCAGTTACTCAAGGGGGGTAGGTCAGCCCCAGCATTTT
CDR3 protein: CASSYSRGVGQPQHF

V gene: TRBV11-2
J gene: TRBJ2-3
D gene: .
clone size: .
CDR3 DNA: TGTGCCAGCAGCTTAGATCCGGTAGATACGCAGTATTTT
CDR3 protein: CASSLDPVDTQYF

V gene: TRBV7-9
J gene: TRBJ2-3
D gene: .
clone size: few
CDR3 DNA: TGTGCCAACAGCTTGGACACAGATACGCAGTATTTT
CDR3 protein: CANSLDTDTQYF

V gene: TRBV13
J gene: TRBJ2-5
D gene: .
clone size: many
CDR3 DNA: TGTGCCAGCAGCTTAAAGGGAAAAGAGACCCAGTACTTC
CDR3 protein: CASSLKGKETQYF

V gene: TRBV20-1
J gene: TRBJ1-5
D gene: .
clone size: .
CDR3 DNA: TGCAGTGCTAGAGGGGGACCGTGGAATCAGCCCCAGCATTTT
CDR3 protein: CSARGGPWNQPQHF

V gene: TRBV6-1
J gene: TRBJ1-2
D gene: TRBD1
clone size: few
CDR3 DNA: TGTGCCAGCAGGCCTGGGACAGGGGGCAACTATGGCTACACCTTC
CDR3 protein: CASRPGTGGNYGYTF

V gene: TRBV20-1
J gene: TRBJ2-7
D gene: .
clone size: few
CDR3 DNA: TGCAGTGCTACAGACGGATCCTCCTACGAGCAGTACTTC
CDR3 protein: CSATDGSSYEQYF

V gene: TRBV11-2
J gene: TRBJ2-1
D gene: TRBD2
clone size: .
CDR3 DNA: TGTGCCAGCAGCATTCCACCCGGGACTAGCGGGAGCAGACTCAATGAGCAGTTCTTC
CDR3 protein: CASSIPPGTSGSRLNEQFF

V gene: TRBV20-1
J gene: TRBJ1-2
D gene: .
clone size: .
CDR3 DNA: TGCAGTGCTAGACCCTGGGAGGGTTTTGAGGGCTACACCTTC
CDR3 protein: CSARPWEGFEGYTF

V gene: TRBV7-9
J gene: TRBJ2-1
D gene: TRBD2
clone size: .
CDR3 DNA: TGTGCCAGCAGCCTCCCTAGGGGAGGGTACAATGAGCAGTTCTTC
CDR3 protein: CASSLPRGGYNEQFF

V gene: TRBV5-1
J gene: TRBJ2-1
D gene: .
clone size: .
CDR3 DNA: TGCGCCAGCAGCGCCGGACTCCTGAACAATGAGCAGTTCTTC
CDR3 protein: CASSAGLLNNEQFF

V gene: TRBV7-9
J gene: TRBJ2-7
D gene: .
clone size: .
CDR3 DNA: TGTGCCAGCAGCTTAGATAAGGGCCAGTACTTC
CDR3 protein: CASSLDKGQYF

V gene: TRBV6-2/TRBV6-3
J gene: TRBJ2-1
D gene: .
clone size: many
CDR3 DNA: TGTGCCAGCAGTCGAGCCTACAATGAGCAGTTCTTC
CDR3 protein: CASSRAYNEQFF

V gene: TRBV7-2
J gene: TRBJ1-2
D gene: .
clone size: .
CDR3 DNA: TGTGCCAGCAGCTTAGGGAAGGGGATCGGTGGCTACACCTTC
CDR3 protein: CASSLGKGIGGYTF

V gene: TRBV20-1
J gene: TRBJ2-1
D gene: TRBD2
clone size: many
CDR3 DNA: TGCAGTGCTAGACCCCAACCCCTTAGCGGGAGAAATGAGCAGTTCTTC
CDR3 protein: CSARPQPLSGRNEQFF

V gene: TRBV27
J gene: TRBJ2-1
D gene: TRBD2
clone size: many
CDR3 DNA: TGTGCCAGCAGTCTCGACCCCCCCTCTAGCGGTTCGGACAATGAGCAGTTCTTC
CDR3 protein: CASSLDPPSSGSDNEQFF

V gene: TRBV7-2
J gene: TRBJ1-5
D gene: .
clone size: many
CDR3 DNA: TGTGCCAGCAGCTTAGTCGGAGGAGATAGCAATCAGCCCCAGCATTTT
CDR3 protein: CASSLVGGDSNQPQHF

V gene: TRBV7-2
J gene: TRBJ2-6
D gene: .
clone size: many
CDR3 DNA: TGTGCCAGCAGCTTAACCCCTGGGTTAATGAGCTCTGGGGCCAACGTCCTGACTTTC
CDR3 protein: CASSLTPGLMSSGANVLTF

V gene: TRBV4-1
J gene: TRBJ2-1
D gene: TRBD2
clone size: many
CDR3 DNA: TGCGCCAGCAGCCAAGCTGGGACTACGCGGGGCCGGAATGAGCAGTTCTTC
CDR3 protein: CASSQAGTTRGRNEQFF

V gene: TRBV5-1
J gene: TRBJ2-7
D gene: TRBD1
clone size: many
CDR3 DNA: TGCGCCAGCAGCTTTGAAGGGACAGGGACCCACGAGCAGTACTTC
CDR3 protein: CASSFEGTGTHEQYF

V gene: TRBV20-1
J gene: TRBJ2-1
D gene: TRBD2
clone size: .
CDR3 DNA: TGCAGTGCCGCCGCGCTAGCGGCGTACAATGAGCAGTTCTTC
CDR3 protein: CSAAALAAYNEQFF

V gene: TRBV12-3/TRBV12-4
J gene: TRBJ1-2
D gene: .
clone size: many
CDR3 DNA: TGTGCCAGCAGTTCCCGGGCCTATGGCTACACCTTC
CDR3 protein: CASSSRAYGYTF

V gene: TRBV28
J gene: TRBJ2-2
D gene: .
clone size: .
CDR3 DNA: TGTGCCAGCAGTACCTTAGGAGGGGGGCTGAGGGAGCTGTTTTTT
CDR3 protein: CASSTLGGGLRELFF

V gene: TRBV6-1
J gene: TRBJ2-7
D gene: TRBD2
clone size: .
CDR3 DNA: TGTGCCAGCACCCTAATGGGACTAGTGTACGAGCAGTACTTC
CDR3 protein: CASTLMGLVYEQYF

V gene: TRBV2
J gene: TRBJ2-1
D gene: .
clone size: many
CDR3 DNA: TGTGCCAGCAGTGAAAGTCTGCAGTTCTTC
CDR3 protein: CASSESLQFF

V gene: TRBV5-4
J gene: TRBJ2-1
D gene: TRBD2
clone size: few
CDR3 DNA: TGTGCCAGCAGCCCTGGGACTAGCGGGAACCACAATGAGCAGTTCTTC
CDR3 protein: CASSPGTSGNHNEQFF

V gene: TRBV29-1
J gene: TRBJ1-1
D gene: .
clone size: .
CDR3 DNA: TGCAGCGTTGACGTTGCCCGGGGGGCTTTCTTT
CDR3 protein: CSVDVARGAFF

V gene: TRBV6-1
J gene: TRBJ2-3
D gene: TRBD1
clone size: few
CDR3 DNA: TGTGCCAGCAGCAAGACCGGGACAGGGAGTTTTGATACGCAGTATTTT
CDR3 protein: CASSKTGTGSFDTQYF

V gene: TRBV7-9
J gene: TRBJ2-5
D gene: TRBD2
clone size: .
CDR3 DNA: TGTGCCAGCAGCTTATCTAGACTAGCGGGAAGTCAAGAGACCCAGTACTTC
CDR3 protein: CASSLSRLAGSQETQYF